This TCR beta chain was recovered during a study of T cell changes during pregnancy in multiple sclerosis. TCRdb keeps only in-frame clones here, not all; method: immunoSEQ multiplex PCR. Among just over 80,000 clones listed, nearly 95% were seen once. This clone has a handful of counts. V was cut by 5 bases and J by 0 bases, with 7 bases left in between. The CDR3 sequence is 13 residues long. Per the germline V gene, CDR1 is MNHEY and CDR2 is SMNVEV (reference sequence). Here the sequenced sample was peripheral blood, taken in the second trimester of pregnancy. The genes are TRBV27 and TRBJ2-5; weak D call: TRBD2 (5 bases). This sequence originates from a female donor with multiple sclerosis, enrolled in a pregnancy study. CDR3 region: CASSRRDQETQYF. In DNA, the CDR3 is TGTGCCAGCAGTAGGCGGGACCAAGAGACCCAGTACTTC.